Below, 3 T cell receptor beta chains from the same sample are listed, as sequenced in a study of blood T cell repertoires in COVID-19. Data came from immunoSEQ multiplex PCR; TCRdb stores just in-frame clones and leaves some out. The table includes about 110,000 clones, approximately 80% detected once. What was sequenced was peripheral blood. These receptors all come from a woman between 65 and 79 years old with acute or convalescent COVID-19.

This chain links TRBV4-1 with TRBJ2-3; unclear D gene. CDR1 MGHRA and CDR2 YSYEKL come from the germline V gene. The CDR3 is 15 residues long. V was pared by 0 bases and J by 2 bases, with 9 bases between. The CDR3 loop is CASSQENIFTDTQYF. In DNA form, the CDR3 reads TGCGCCAGCAGCCAAGAGAACATATTCACAGATACGCAGTATTTT.

V is TRBV9 and J is TRBJ2-1; D perhaps matches TRBD1 (6 bases). CDR1 and CDR2 (germline): SGDLS, YYNGEE. The CDR3 totals 13 residues. V lost 8 bases, J lost 0 bases, and 9 bases lay in between. The CDR3: CASTGSSYNEQFF. The CDR3 DNA follows: TGTGCCAGTACAGGGAGCTCCTACAATGAGCAGTTCTTC.

The gene calls are TRBV19 and TRBJ1-2; D is unresolved. V was shortened by 3 bases and J by 8 bases, with 10 bases between the two germline ends. The CDR3 sequence is 12 residues long. Germline CDR1 LNHDA, CDR2 SQIVND (reference sequence). CDR3 sequence: CASSIPPGGYTF. For the CDR3, the DNA is TGTGCCAGTAGTATTCCCCCGGGAGGCTACACCTTC.